The 5 T cell receptor beta chains presented below share a single source sample, sequenced in a study of blood T cell repertoires in COVID-19. The method was immunoSEQ multiplex PCR; TCRdb's version includes in-frame clones alone and lacks a portion of them. The sample shows some 48,000 clones, about 85% of them seen only once. Material for sequencing was peripheral blood. These receptors came from a woman of 80 years or more in a cohort sampled during active or convalescent COVID-19.

This chain links TRBV12-3 or TRBV12-4 with TRBJ2-7; D might be TRBD2 (5 bases). CDR3 length equals 13 residues. V was clipped by 3 bases and J by 4 bases, with 10 bases between them. The CDR3 region is CASSFIGVYEQYF. The CDR3 region has the DNA TGTGCCAGCAGTTTTATCGGGGTATACGAGCAGTACTTC.

This sequence joins TRBV3-1 (or the pseudogene TRBV3-2) and TRBJ1-6; D is uncertain. CDR3 length equals 15 residues. Germline CDR1 LGHDT, CDR2 YNNKEL (reference sequence). Deletions cut 5 bases from V and 0 bases from J, with 8 bases between. The CDR3, as DNA: TGTGCCAGCAGCGGGCAGAGCTCCTATAATTCACCCCTCCACTTT. Encoded protein: CASSGQSSYNSPLHF.

This clone was seen a handful of times. The chain employs TRBV11-1 and TRBJ1-5; 7 nucleotides agree with TRBD1. This CDR3 region has 15 residues. V shed 5 bases, J shed 4 bases, and the junction held 8 bases outside the gene matches. Germline V lookup: CDR1 SGHAT, CDR2 FQDESV (reference sequence). Written as DNA, the CDR3 is TGTGCCAGCAGCCTCCCAACAGGGGCGAATCAGCCCCAGCATTTT. Amino acids: CASSLPTGANQPQHF.

The gene calls are TRBV4-1 and TRBJ1-1, with D perhaps matching TRBD1 (5 bases). This CDR3 has 15 residues. V lost 4 bases and J lost 1, with 13 bases in between. Germline V gene lookup returns CDR1 MGHRA and CDR2 YSYEKL. Here the CDR3 reads CASSLYGGENTEAFF. In DNA form, the CDR3 reads TGCGCCAGCAGCCTTTACGGGGGAGAGAACACTGAAGCTTTCTTT.

This chain joins TRBV2 and TRBJ1-5; D may be TRBD1 (6 bases). The CDR3 contains 14 residues. Per germline, CDR1 SNHLY and CDR2 FYNNEI. The V and J ends lost 4 bases and 2 bases respectively, with 9 bases between them. The CDR3 loop is CASSGDTRNQPQHF. CDR3 sequence (DNA): TGTGCCAGCAGTGGGGACACCCGCAATCAGCCCCAGCATTTT. The entire variable domain, with the rest obtained from reference TRBV2 and TRBJ1-5, is as follows: EPEVTQTPSHQVTQMGQEVILRCVPISNHLYFYWYRQILGQKVEFLVSFYNNEISEKSEIFDDQFSVERPDGSNFTLKIRSTKLEDSAMYFCASSGDTRNQPQHFGDGTRLSIL.